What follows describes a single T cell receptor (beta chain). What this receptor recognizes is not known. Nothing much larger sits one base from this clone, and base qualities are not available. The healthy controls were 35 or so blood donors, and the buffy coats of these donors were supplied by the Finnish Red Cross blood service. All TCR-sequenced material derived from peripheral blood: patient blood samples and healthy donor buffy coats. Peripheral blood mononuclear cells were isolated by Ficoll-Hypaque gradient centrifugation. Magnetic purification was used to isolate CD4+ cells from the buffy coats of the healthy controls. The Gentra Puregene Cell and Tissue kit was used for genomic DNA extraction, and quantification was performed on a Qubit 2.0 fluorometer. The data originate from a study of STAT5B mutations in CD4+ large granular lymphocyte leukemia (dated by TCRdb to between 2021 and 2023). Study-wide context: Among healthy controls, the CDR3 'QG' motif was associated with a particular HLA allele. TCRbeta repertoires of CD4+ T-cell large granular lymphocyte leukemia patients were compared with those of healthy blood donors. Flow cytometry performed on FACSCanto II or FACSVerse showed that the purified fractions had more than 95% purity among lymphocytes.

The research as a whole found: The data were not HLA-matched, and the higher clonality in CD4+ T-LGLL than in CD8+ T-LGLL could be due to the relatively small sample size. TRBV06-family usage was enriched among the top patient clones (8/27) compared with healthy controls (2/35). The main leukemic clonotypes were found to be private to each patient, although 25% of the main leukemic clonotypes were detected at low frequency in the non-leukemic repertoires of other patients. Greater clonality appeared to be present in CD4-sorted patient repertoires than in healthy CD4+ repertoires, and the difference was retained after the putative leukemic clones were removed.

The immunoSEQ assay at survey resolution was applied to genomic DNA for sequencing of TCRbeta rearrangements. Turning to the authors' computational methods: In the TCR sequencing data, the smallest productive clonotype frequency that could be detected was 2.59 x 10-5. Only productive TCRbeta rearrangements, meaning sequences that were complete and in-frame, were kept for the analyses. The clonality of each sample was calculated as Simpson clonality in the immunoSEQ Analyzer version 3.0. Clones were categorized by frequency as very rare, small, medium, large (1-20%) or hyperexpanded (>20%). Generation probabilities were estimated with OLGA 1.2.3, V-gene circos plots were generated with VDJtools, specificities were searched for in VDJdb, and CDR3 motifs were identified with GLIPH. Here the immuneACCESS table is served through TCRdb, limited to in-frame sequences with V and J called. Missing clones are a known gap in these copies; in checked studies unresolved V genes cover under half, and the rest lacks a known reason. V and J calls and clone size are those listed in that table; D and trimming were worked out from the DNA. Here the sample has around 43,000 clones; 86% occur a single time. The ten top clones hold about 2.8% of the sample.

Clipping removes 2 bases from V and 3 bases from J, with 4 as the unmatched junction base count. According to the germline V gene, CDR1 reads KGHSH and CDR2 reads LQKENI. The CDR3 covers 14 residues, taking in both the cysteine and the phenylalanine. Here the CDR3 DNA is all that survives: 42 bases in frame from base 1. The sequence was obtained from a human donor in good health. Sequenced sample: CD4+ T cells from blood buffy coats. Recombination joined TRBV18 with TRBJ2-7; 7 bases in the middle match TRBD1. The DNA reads TGTGCCAGCTCACCAGGGACAGCGCTCTACGAGCAGTACTTC. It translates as CASSPGTALYEQYF.